The T cell receptor beta chain described here comes from a study of blood T cell repertoires in COVID-19. Study-wide context: Donors in the United States, Italy and Spain gave samples during acute or convalescent COVID-19. Nucleic acid was either cDNA or gDNA, and it came from T cells, B-cell-depleted T cells, or PBMCs.

Germline V gives CDR1 SGHRS, CDR2 YFSETQ. The CDR3 length is 15 residues. The ends were cut back, 4 bases at V and 5 bases at J, with 18 bases in the middle. This clone was counted a single time. Original processing methods: Counts of nucleated cells, estimated from reference gene primer amplification, were obtained. Produced via immunoSEQ multiplex PCR; TCRdb's table is partial and in-frame only. The V and J calls and clone size are taken from that table; D and trimming were inferred from the DNA. The sample has 270,000 or so clones; roughly 87% are singletons. This chain uses TRBV5-1 with TRBJ2-5; weak D call: TRBD2 (6 bases). The sample taken for sequencing was peripheral blood. This TCR came from a human donor in a cohort sampled during active COVID-19. CDR3 protein: CASSISGEDYETQYF. Here the CDR3 DNA reads TGCGCCAGCAGCATAAGTGGGGAGGATTACGAGACCCAGTACTTC. Looking up the rest from reference TRBV5-1 and TRBJ2-5 gives the full variable domain: KAGVTQTPRYLIKTRGQQVTLSCSPISGHRSVSWYQQTPGQGLQFLFEYFSETQRNKGNFPGRFSGRQFSNSRSEMNVSTLELGDSALYLCASSISGEDYETQYFGPGTRLLVL.